The entry below describes one TCR beta chain. Germline V gene lookup returns CDR1 LGHNA and CDR2 YNFKEQ. The CDR3 runs 14 residues. The V end was cut by 0 bases, the J end by 7 bases, with 12 bases between. The source of the sample is a study of blood T cell repertoires in COVID-19. Overall study context: From the United States, Italy and Spain came samples of acute and convalescent COVID-19. In each case, the material was cDNA or gDNA derived from T cells, B-cell-depleted T cells, or PBMCs.

Authors' data handling: Estimated nucleated cell counts came from reference gene primer amplification. TCRdb's table, derived via immunoSEQ multiplex PCR, lists solely in-frame clones and lacks some. The V and J calls and the clone size are those of that table, but D and trimming were determined from the DNA. The sample holds roughly 43,000 clones, nearly 70% seen once. The sample taken for sequencing was peripheral blood. This receptor was identified in an elderly man with acute or convalescent COVID-19. The V call is TRBV4-2, the J call TRBJ1-2; no clear D. CDR3 bases: TGTGCCAGCAGCCAAGAGTACGGTCCGGGTGGCTACACCTTC. Translation gives CASSQEYGPGGYTF.